These 6 T cell receptor beta chains were all obtained from the same sample, sequenced in a study of cytomegalovirus exposure and HLA in healthy donors. PCR used 60 Vbeta primers and 13 Jbeta primers. TCRdb keeps only in-frame clones here, not all; method: immunoSEQ multiplex PCR. The data show 200,000 to 250,000 clones, with approximately 80% seen just once and 0.71% held by the top ten. The source material was PBMCs. The origin of the receptors is a boy aged 2 to 10 in good health and CMV-seronegative.

This chain joins TRBV6-5 and TRBJ1-1, with TRBD1 as a possible D gene (6 bases). V shed 7 bases and J shed 3 bases, with 9 bases lying between them. Germline CDR1 is MNHEY and CDR2 is SVGAGI. The CDR3 contains 12 residues. In nucleotides, the CDR3 is TGTGCCAGCACCAGGGGTGACACTGAAGCTTTCTTT. Protein: CASTRGDTEAFF.

V gene TRBV5-1 combines with J gene TRBJ2-1; the match to TRBD2 covers 7 bases. The length of the CDR3 is 14 residues. With 3 bases clipped from V and 3 bases from J, the junction kept 3 bases outside the gene matches. Per germline, CDR1 SGHRS and CDR2 YFSETQ. The CDR3 reads CASSSPSGYNEQFF. The CDR3 DNA follows: TGCGCCAGCAGCTCCCCTAGCGGCTACAATGAGCAGTTCTTC.

The sample holds a few counts of this clone. This sequence joins TRBV6-1 and TRBJ1-5; 9 bases map to TRBD1. Trimming at V came to 6 bases and at J to 6 bases, leaving 0 bases not matched to a gene. This CDR3 has 12 amino acids. CDR1 and CDR2 (germline): MNHNS, SASEGT. CDR3 coding DNA: TGTGCCAGCAGGGGACAGGGTCAGCCCCAGCATTTT. Translating it yields CASRGQGQPQHF.

Comments on this clone: Germline and junction disagree at one end, which may indicate a read error. CDR3: CASSLSSTQEIQYF. The DNA of the CDR3 is TGCGCCAGCAGCTTGAGCTCAACCCAAGAGATCCAGTACTTC. The chain recombines TRBV5-1 with TRBJ2-5; D is ambiguous. The CDR3 has 14 amino acids. From germline, CDR1 is SGHRS and CDR2 YFSETQ.

The rearrangement uses TRBV12-5 and TRBJ1-1; D gene uncertain. This CDR3 is 11 amino acids long. V was trimmed by 1 base and J by 10 bases, leaving 7 bases between them. The germline V gene has CDR1 LGHNT and CDR2 FRNRAP. The CDR3 region has the DNA TGTGCTAGTGGTTTGGGCCGGAGAGCTTTCTTT. Translating it yields CASGLGRRAFF.

V gene TRBV19 combines with J gene TRBJ1-5; unclear D gene. CDR1 is LNHDA, CDR2 SQIVND, per germline (reference sequence). V lost 4 bases and J lost 8, with 9 bases in between. This CDR3 comprises 12 residues. CDR3 loop: CASSNGAEPQHF. CDR3 in DNA: TGTGCCAGTAGTAATGGCGCGGAGCCCCAGCATTTT.